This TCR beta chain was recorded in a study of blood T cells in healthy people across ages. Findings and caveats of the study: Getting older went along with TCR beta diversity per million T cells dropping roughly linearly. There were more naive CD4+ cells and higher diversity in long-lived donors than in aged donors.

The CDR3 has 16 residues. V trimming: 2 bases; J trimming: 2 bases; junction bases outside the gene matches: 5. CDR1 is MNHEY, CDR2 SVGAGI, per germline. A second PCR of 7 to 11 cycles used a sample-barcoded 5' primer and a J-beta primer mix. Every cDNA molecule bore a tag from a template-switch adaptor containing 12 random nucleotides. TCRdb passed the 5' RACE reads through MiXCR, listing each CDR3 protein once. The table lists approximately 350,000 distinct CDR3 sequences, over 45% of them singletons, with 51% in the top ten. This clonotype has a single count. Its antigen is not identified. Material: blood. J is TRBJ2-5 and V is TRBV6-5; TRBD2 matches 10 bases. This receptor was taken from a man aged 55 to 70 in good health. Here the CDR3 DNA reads TGTGCCAGCAGTTACGTTCCAGCGGGAGGGCAAGAGACCCAGTACTTC. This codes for CASSYVPAGGQETQYF.